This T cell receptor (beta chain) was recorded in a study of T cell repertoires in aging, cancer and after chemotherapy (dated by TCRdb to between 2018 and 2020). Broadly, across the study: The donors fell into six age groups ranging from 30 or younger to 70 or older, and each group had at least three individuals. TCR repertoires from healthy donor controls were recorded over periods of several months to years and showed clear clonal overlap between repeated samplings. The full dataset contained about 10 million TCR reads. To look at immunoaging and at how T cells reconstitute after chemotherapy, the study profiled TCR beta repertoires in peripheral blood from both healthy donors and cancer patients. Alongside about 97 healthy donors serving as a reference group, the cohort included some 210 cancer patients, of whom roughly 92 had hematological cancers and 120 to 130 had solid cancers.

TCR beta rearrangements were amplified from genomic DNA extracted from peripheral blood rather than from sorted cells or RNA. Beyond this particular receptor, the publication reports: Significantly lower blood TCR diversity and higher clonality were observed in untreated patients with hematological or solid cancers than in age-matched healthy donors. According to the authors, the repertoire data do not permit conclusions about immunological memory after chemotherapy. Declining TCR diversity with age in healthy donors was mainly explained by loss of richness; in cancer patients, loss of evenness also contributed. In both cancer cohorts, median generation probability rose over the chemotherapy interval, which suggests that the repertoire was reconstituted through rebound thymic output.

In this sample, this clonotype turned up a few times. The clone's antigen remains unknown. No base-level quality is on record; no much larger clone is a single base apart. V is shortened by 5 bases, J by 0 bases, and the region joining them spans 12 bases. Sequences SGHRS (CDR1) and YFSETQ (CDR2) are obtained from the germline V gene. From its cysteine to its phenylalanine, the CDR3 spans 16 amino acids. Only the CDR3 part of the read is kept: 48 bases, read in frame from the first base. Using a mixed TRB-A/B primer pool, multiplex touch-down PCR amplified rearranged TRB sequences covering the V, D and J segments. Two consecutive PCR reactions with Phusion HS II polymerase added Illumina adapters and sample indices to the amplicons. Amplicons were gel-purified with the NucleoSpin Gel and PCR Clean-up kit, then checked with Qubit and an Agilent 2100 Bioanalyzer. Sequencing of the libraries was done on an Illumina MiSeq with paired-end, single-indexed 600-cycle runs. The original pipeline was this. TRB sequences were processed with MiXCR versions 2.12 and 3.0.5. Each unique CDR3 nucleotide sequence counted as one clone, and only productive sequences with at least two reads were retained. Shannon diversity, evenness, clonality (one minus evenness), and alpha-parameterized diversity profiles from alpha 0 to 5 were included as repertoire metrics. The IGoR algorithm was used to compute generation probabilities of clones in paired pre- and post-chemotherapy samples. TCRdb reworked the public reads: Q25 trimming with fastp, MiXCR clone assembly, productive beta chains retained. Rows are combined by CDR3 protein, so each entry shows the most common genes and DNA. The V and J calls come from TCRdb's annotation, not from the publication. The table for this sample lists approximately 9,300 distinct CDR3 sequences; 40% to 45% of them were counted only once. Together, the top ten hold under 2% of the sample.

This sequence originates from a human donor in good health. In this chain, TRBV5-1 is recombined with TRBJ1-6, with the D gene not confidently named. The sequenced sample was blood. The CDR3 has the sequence CASSFGLSSYNSPLHF. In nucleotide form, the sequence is TGCGCCAGCAGTTTCGGACTTAGCTCCTATAATTCACCCCTCCACTTT.